This T cell receptor beta chain was documented in a study of T cell responses to AZD1222 COVID-19 vaccine. TCRdb keeps only in-frame clones here, not all; method: immunoSEQ multiplex PCR. The repertoire holds 90,000 to 120,000 clones, with about 92% as singletons. V was pared by 2 bases and J by 0 bases, with 9 bases between. The germline V gene has CDR1 SGHNT and CDR2 YYREEE (reference sequence). This CDR3 has 16 amino acids. The specimen comprised peripheral blood, sampled 28 days after the second AZD1222 dose. The chain joins TRBV5-4 to TRBJ1-6, with a weak D call TRBD1 (5 bases). The TCR originated in an adult who received the AZD1222 COVID-19 vaccine. The CDR3 is CASSLRGSSYNSPLHF. In DNA, the CDR3 is TGTGCCAGCAGCTTACGGGGCAGCTCCTATAATTCACCCCTCCACTTT.